This T cell receptor beta chain was retrieved from a study of graft-versus-host responses after intestinal transplantation. Study-level points and caveats: Early after transplant, HvG clones declined as circulating GvH clones peaked.

Regarding this clone: Its antigen remains unknown.

Libraries were prepared by immunoSEQ multiplex PCR; TCRdb keeps only in-frame clonotypes and omits some of them. The data show more than 95,000 clones, over 75% seen once. Germline values: CDR1 SGHAT, CDR2 FQNNGV. The length of the CDR3 is 14 residues. The ends were cut back, 3 bases at V and 4 bases at J, with 11 bases in the middle. The sequence came from a human donor who received an intestinal transplant. The rearrangement joins TRBV11-2 to TRBJ2-3; D may match TRBD1 or TRBD2 (5 bases each). Here the sequenced sample was unstimulated CD4+ T cells sorted from spleen or lymph node cells, taken before intestinal transplant. CDR3 loop: CASSFMRGADTQYF. CDR3 sequence (DNA): TGTGCCAGCAGCTTTATGAGAGGGGCAGATACGCAGTATTTT.